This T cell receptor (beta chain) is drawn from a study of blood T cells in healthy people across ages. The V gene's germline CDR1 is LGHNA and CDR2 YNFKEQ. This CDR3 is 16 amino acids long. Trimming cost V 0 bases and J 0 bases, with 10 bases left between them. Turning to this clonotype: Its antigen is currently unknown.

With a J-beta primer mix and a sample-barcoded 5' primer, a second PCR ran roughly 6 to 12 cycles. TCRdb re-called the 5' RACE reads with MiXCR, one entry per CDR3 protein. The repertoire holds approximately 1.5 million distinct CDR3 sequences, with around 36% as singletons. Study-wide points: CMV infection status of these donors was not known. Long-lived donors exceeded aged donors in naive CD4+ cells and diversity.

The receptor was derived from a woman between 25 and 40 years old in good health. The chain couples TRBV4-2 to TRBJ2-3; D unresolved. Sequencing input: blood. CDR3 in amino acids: CASSQDGDYSTDTQYF. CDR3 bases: TGTGCCAGCAGCCAAGATGGGGATTATAGCACAGATACGCAGTATTTT.